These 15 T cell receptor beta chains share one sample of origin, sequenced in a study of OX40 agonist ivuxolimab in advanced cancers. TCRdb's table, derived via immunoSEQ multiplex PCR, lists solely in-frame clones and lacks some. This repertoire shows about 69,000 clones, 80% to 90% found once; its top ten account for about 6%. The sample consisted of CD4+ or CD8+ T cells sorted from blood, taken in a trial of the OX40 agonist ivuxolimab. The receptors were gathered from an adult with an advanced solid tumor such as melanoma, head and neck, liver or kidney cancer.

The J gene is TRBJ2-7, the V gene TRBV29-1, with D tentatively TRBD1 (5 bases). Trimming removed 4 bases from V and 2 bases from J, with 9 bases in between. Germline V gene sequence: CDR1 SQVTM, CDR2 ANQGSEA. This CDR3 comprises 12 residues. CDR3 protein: CSVVKGPYEQYF. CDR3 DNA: TGCAGCGTTGTGAAGGGGCCCTACGAGCAGTACTTC.

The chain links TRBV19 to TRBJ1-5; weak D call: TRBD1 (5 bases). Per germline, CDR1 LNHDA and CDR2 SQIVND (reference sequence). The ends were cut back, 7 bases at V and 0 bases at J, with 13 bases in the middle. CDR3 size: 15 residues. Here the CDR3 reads CASTWGGYSNQPQHF. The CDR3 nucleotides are TGTGCCAGTACCTGGGGGGGGTATAGCAATCAGCCCCAGCATTTT.

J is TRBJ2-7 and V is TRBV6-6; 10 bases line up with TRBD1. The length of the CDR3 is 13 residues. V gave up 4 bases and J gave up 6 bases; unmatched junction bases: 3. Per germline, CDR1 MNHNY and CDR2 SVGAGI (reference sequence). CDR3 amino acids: CASSWTGGGEQYF. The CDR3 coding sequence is TGTGCCAGCAGTTGGACAGGGGGAGGCGAGCAGTACTTC.

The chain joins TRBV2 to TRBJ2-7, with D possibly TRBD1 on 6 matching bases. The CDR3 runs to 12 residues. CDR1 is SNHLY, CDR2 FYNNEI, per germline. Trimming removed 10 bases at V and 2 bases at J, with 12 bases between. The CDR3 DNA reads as TGTGCCACCTCGGACAGAGCCTACGAGCAGTACTTC. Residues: CATSDRAYEQYF.

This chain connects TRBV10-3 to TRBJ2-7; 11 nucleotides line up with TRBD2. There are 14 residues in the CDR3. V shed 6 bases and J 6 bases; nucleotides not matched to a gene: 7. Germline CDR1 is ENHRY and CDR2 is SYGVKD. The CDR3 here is CAIRSLAGETEQYF. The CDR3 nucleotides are TGTGCCATCAGGTCACTAGCGGGAGAGACCGAGCAGTACTTC.

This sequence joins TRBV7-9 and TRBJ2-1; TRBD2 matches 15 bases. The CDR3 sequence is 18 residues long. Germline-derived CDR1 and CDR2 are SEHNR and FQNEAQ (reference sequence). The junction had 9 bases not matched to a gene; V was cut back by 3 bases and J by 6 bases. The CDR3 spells CASSFLIRTSGRANEQFF. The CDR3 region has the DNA TGTGCCAGCAGCTTCTTGATCCGGACTAGCGGGAGGGCCAATGAGCAGTTCTTC.

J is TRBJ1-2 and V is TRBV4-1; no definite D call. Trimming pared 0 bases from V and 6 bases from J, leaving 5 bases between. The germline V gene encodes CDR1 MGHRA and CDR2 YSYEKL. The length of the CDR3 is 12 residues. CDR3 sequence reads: CASSQDLDGYTF. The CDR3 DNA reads TGCGCCAGCAGCCAAGATCTCGATGGCTACACCTTC.

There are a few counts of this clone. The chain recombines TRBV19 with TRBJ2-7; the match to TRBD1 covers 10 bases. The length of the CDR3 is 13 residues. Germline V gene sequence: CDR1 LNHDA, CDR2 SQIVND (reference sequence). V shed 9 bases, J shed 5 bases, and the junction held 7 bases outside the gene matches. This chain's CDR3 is CASTTGGINEQYF. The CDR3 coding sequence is TGTGCCAGCACGACAGGGGGCATTAACGAGCAGTACTTC. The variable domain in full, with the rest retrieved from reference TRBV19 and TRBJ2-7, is DGGITQSPKYLFRKEGQNVTLSCEQNLNHDAMYWYRQDPGQGLRLIYYSQIVNDFQKGDIAEGYSVSREKKESFPLTVTSAQKNPTAFYLCASTTGGINEQYFGPGTRLTVT.

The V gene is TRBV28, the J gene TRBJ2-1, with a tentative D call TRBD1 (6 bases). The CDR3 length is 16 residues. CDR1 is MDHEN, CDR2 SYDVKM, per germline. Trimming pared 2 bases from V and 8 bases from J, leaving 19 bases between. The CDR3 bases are TGTGCCAGCAGTTTAAGGCCCCTTTCAGGGGTGGATGAGCAGTTCTTC. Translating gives CASSLRPLSGVDEQFF.

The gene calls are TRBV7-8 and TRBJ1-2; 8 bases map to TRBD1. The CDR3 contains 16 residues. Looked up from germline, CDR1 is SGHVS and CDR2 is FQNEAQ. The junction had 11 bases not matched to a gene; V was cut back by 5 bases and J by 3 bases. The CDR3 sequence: CASSPEGQGAHYGYTF. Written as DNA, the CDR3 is TGTGCCAGCAGCCCCGAGGGTCAGGGGGCTCACTATGGCTACACCTTC.

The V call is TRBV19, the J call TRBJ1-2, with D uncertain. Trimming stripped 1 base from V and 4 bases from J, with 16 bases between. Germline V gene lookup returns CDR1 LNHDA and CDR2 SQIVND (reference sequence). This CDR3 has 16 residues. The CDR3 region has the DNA TGTGCCAGTAGTATAGGTTCGATGTCCAGCTTCTATGGCTACACCTTC. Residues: CASSIGSMSSFYGYTF.

CDR3 residues: CATGQGMNTEAFF. The CDR3 region has the DNA TGTGCCACCGGACAGGGGATGAACACTGAAGCTTTCTTT. The chain recombines TRBV6-5 with TRBJ1-1; 9 nucleotides match TRBD1. The CDR3 sequence is 13 residues long. V dropped 10 bases and J dropped 0; count of bases not matched to a gene: 3. CDR1 and CDR2 from the germline V gene are MNHEY and SVGAGI.

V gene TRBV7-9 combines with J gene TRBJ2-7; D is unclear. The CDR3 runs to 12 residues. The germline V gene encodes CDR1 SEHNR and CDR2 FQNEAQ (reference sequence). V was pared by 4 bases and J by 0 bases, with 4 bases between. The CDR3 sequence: CASSSRSYEQYF. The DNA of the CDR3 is TGTGCCAGCAGCTCCCGCTCCTACGAGCAGTACTTC. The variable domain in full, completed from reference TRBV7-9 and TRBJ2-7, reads DTGVSQNPRHKITKRGQNVTFRCDPISEHNRLYWYRQTLGQGPEFLTYFQNEAQLEKSRLLSDRFSAERPKGSFSTLEIQRTEQGDSAMYLCASSSRSYEQYFGPGTRLTVT.

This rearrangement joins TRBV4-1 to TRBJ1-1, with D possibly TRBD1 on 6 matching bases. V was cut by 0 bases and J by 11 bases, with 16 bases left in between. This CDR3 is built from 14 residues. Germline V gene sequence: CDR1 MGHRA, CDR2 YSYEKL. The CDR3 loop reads CASSQEDGGPHAFF. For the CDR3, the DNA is TGCGCCAGCAGCCAAGAGGACGGGGGGCCCCATGCTTTCTTT.

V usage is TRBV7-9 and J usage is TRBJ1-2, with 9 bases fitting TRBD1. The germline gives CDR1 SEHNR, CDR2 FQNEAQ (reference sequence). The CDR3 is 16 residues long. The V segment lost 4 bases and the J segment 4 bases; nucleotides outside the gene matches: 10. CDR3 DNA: TGTGCCAGCAGCTCCGCCGGGACAGGGACTTTCTATGGCTACACCTTC. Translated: CASSSAGTGTFYGYTF.